The clone carrying this TCR beta chain showed up just a few times. The data belong to a study of T cells in Graves' hyperthyroidism and ophthalmopathy. Amplified TCR beta CDR3 regions derived from RNA transcripts. TCR CDR3 regions were first amplified by RT-PCR with HTBI primers. Via MiXCR, TCRdb re-called the multiplex PCR reads, giving one row per CDR3 protein. The sample has around 450,000 distinct CDR3 sequences, approximately 14% seen once. Looked up from germline, CDR1 is SQVTM and CDR2 is ANQGSEA. This CDR3 has 13 amino acids. Trimming shortened V by 2 bases and J by 4 bases, and 10 bases separated the two germline ends.

This chain joins TRBV29-1 and TRBJ2-3, with D possibly being TRBD2 (5 bases). This TCR was sampled from a woman aged 18-29 years with Graves' hyperthyroidism. The material sequenced was blood. CDR3 DNA sequence: TGCAGCGTTGAACTAGCTAAGGCAGATACGCAGTATTTT. It codes for CSVELAKADTQYF.